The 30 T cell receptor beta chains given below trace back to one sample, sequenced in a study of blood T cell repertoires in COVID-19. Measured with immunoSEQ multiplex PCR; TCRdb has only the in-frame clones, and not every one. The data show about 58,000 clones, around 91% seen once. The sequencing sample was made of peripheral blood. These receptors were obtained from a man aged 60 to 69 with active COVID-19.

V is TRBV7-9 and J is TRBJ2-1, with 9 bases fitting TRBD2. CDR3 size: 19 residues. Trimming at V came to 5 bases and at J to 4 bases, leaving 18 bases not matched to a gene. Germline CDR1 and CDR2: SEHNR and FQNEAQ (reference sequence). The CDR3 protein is CASSPGVSGRRARYNEQFF. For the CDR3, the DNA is TGTGCCAGCAGCCCCGGGGTGAGCGGGAGGAGGGCCAGGTACAATGAGCAGTTCTTC.

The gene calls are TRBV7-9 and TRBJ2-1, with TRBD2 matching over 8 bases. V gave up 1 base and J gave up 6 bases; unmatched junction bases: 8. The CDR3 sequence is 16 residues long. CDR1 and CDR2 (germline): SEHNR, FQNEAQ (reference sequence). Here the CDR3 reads CASSLVGRGDPNEQFF. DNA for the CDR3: TGTGCCAGCAGCTTAGTCGGGCGGGGGGACCCCAATGAGCAGTTCTTC.

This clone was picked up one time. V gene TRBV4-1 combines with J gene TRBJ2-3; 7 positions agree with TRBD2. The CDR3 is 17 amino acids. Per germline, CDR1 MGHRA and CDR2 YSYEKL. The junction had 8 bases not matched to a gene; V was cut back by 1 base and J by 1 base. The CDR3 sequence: CASSQGGGGAGTDTQYF. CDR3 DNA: TGCGCCAGCAGCCAAGGGGGGGGAGGCGCCGGCACAGATACGCAGTATTTT.

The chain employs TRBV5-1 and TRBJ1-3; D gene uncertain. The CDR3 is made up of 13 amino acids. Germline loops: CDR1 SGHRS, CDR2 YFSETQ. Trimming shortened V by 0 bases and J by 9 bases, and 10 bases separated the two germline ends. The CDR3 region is CASSLAFGTTIYF. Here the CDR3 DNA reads TGCGCCAGCAGCTTGGCTTTTGGCACCACCATATATTTT.

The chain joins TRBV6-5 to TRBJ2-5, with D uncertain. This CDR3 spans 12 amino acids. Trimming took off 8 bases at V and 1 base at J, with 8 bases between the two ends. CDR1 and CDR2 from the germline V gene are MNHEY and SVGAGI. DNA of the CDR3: TGTGCCAGCTCTCTGTCCCAAGAGACCCAGTACTTC. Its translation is CASSLSQETQYF.

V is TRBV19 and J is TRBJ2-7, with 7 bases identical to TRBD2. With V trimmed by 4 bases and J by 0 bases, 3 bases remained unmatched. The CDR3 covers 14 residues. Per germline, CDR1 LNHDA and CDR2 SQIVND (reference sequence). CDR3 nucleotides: TGTGCCAGTAGTACCAGGACTAGCTCCTACGAGCAGTACTTC. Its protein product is CASSTRTSSYEQYF. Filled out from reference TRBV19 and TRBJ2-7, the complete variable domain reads DGGITQSPKYLFRKEGQNVTLSCEQNLNHDAMYWYRQDPGQGLRLIYYSQIVNDFQKGDIAEGYSVSREKKESFPLTVTSAQKNPTAFYLCASSTRTSSYEQYFGPGTRLTVT.

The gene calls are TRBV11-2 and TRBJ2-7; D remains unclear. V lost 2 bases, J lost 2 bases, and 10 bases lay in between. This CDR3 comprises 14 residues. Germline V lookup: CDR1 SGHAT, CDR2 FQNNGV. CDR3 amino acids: CASSLTDITYEQYF. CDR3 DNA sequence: TGTGCCAGCAGCTTAACTGACATAACCTACGAGCAGTACTTC.

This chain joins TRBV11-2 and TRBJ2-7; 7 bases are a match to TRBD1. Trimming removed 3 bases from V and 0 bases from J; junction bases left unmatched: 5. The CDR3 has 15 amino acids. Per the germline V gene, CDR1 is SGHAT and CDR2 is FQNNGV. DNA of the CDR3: TGTGCCAGCAGCTTGAGACAGGGTCTCTCCTACGAGCAGTACTTC. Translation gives CASSLRQGLSYEQYF.

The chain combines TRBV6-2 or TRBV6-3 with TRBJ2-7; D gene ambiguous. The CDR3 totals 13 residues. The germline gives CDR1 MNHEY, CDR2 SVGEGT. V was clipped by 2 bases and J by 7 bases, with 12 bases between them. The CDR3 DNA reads TGTGCCAGCAGTTACCCCCCCATAGTGGAGCAGTACTTC. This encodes CASSYPPIVEQYF.

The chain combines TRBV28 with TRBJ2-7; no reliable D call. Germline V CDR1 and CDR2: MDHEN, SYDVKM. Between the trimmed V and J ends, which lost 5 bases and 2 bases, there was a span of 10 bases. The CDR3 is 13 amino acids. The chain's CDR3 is CASSEIVPYEQYF. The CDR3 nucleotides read TGTGCCAGCAGTGAAATAGTACCCTACGAGCAGTACTTC.

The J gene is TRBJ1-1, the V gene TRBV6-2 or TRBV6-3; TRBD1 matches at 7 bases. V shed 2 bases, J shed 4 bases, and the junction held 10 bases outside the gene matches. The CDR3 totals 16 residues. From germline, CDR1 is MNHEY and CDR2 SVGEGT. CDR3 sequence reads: CASSYPTGMRFTEAFF. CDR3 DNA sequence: TGTGCCAGCAGTTACCCGACAGGGATGCGGTTCACTGAAGCTTTCTTT.

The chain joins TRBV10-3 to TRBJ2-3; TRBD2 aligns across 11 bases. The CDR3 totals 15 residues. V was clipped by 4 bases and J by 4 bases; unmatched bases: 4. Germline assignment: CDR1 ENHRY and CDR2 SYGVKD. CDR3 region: CAISGGLAGPDTQYF. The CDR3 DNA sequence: TGTGCCATCAGTGGAGGACTAGCGGGCCCAGATACGCAGTATTTT.

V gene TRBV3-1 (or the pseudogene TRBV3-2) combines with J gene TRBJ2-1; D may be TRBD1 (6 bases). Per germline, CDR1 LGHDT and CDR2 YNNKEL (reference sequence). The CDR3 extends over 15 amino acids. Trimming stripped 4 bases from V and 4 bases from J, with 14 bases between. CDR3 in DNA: TGTGCCAGCAGCCTCTCCGGGACACCTTACAATGAGCAGTTCTTC. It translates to CASSLSGTPYNEQFF.

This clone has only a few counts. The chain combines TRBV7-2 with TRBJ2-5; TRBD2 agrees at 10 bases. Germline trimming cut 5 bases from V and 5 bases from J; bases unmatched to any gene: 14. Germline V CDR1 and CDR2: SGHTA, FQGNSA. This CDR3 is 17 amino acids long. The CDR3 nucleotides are TGTGCCAGCAGCCCACGTGGAGCGGGGGGGCCGAAGGAGACCCAGTACTTC. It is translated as CASSPRGAGGPKETQYF.

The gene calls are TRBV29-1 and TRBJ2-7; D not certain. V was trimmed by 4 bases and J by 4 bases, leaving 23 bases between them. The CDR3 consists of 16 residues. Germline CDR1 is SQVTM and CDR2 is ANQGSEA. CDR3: CSVGSVTNHARYEQYF. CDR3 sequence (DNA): TGCAGCGTTGGAAGTGTTACAAATCACGCCAGGTACGAGCAGTACTTC.

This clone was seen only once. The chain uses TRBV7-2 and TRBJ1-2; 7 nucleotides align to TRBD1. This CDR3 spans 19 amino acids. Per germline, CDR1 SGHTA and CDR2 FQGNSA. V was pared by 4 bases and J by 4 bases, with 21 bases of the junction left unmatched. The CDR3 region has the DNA TGTGCCAGCAGCTCTCCGCCCCAAACGAGACAGGGAAGTATCTATGGCTACACCTTC. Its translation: CASSSPPQTRQGSIYGYTF.

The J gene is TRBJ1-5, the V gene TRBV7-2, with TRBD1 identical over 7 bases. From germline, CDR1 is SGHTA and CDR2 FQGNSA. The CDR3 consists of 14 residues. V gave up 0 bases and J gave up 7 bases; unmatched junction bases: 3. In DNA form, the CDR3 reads TGTGCCAGCAGCTTAGCAGGGGGCGGCCAGCCCCAGCATTTT. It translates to CASSLAGGGQPQHF. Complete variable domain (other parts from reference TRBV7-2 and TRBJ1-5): GAGVSQSPSNKVTEKGKDVELRCDPISGHTALYWYRQSLGQGLEFLIYFQGNSAPDKSGLPSDRFSAERTGGSVSTLTIQRTQQEDSAVYLCASSLAGGGQPQHFGDGTRLSIL.

The CDR3 is CASSTDRENTEAFF. For the CDR3, the DNA is TGCGCCAGCAGTACGGACAGGGAGAACACTGAAGCTTTCTTT. V and J are TRBV10-1 and TRBJ1-1, with 8 bases identical to TRBD1. Trimming took 5 bases from V and 1 from J; bases not matched to a gene: 3. The V gene's germline CDR1 is WNHNN and CDR2 SYGVQD (reference sequence). The CDR3 is 14 amino acids.

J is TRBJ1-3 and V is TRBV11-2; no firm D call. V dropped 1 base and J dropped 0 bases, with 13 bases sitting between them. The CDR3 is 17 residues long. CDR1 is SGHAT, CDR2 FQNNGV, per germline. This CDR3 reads CASSLGLDYYSGNTIYF. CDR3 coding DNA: TGTGCCAGCAGCTTAGGGTTAGATTACTACTCTGGAAACACCATATATTTT.

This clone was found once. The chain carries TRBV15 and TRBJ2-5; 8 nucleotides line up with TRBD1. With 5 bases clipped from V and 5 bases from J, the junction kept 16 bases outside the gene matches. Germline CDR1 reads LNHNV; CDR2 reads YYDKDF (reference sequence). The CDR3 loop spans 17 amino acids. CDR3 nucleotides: TGTGCCACCAGCGGCGGCCAGGGGGCCAACACTGGGGAGACCCAGTACTTC. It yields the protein CATSGGQGANTGETQYF.

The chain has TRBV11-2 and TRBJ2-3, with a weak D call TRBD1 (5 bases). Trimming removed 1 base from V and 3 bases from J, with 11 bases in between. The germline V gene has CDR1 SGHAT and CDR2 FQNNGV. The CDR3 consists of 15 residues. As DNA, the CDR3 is TGTGCCAGCAGCTTAGGCACAGGTCCAACAGATACGCAGTATTTT. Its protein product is CASSLGTGPTDTQYF.

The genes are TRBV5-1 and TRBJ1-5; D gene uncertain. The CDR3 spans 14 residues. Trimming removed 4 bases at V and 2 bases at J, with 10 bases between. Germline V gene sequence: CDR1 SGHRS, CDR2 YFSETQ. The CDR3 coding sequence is TGCGCCAGCAGCCGTGACATCGGCAATCAGCCCCAGCATTTT. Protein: CASSRDIGNQPQHF.

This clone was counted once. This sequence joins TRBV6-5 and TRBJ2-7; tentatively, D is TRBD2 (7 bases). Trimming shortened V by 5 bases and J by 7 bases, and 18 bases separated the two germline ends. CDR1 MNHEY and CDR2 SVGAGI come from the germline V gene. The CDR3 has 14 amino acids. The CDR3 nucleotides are TGTGCCAGCAGTCGGATCCGGACAGCGGGGGAGCAGTACTTC. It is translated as CASSRIRTAGEQYF.

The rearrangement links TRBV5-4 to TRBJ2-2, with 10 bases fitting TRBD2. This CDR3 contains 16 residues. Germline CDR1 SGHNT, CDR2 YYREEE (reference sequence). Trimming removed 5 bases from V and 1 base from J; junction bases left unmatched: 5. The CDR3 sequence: CASRLASGRNTGELFF. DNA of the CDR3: TGTGCCAGCAGATTAGCTAGCGGGAGGAACACCGGGGAGCTGTTTTTT.

CDR3 loop: CASSLGSRRSSYEQYF. The CDR3 nucleotides read TGTGCCAGCAGCTTAGGCTCGAGAAGGAGCTCCTACGAGCAGTACTTC. The chain combines TRBV7-2 with TRBJ2-7; D is unresolved. The length of the CDR3 is 16 residues. The germline V gene encodes CDR1 SGHTA and CDR2 FQGNSA. The germline V and J ends were trimmed by 1 base and 0 bases, with 13 bases remaining between them.

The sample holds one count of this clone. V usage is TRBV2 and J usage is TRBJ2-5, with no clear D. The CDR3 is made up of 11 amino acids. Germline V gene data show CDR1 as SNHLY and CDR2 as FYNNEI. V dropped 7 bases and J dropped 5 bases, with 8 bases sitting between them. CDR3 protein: CASTRTETQYF. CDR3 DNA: TGTGCCAGCACTAGAACGGAGACCCAGTACTTC.

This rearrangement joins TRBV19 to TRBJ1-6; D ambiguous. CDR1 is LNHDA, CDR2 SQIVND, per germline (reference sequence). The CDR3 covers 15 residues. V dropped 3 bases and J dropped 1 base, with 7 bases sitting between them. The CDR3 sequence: CASSMRHSYNSPLHF. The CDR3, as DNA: TGTGCCAGTAGTATGAGGCATTCCTATAATTCACCCCTCCACTTT.

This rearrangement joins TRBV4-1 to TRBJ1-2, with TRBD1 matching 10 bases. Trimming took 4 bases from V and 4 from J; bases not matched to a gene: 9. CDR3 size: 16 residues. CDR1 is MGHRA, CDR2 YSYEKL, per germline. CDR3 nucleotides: TGCGCCAGCAGCCCCGCCGGGACAGGGGCCTCCTATGGCTACACCTTC. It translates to CASSPAGTGASYGYTF.

Here the CDR3 reads CASRQLPDTQYF. The CDR3 nucleotides are TGTGCCAGCAGACAGCTGCCAGATACGCAGTATTTT. This rearrangement joins TRBV28 to TRBJ2-3; D unresolved. V lost 6 bases and J 4 bases, leaving 8 bases between the germline ends. Germline V gene data show CDR1 as MDHEN and CDR2 as SYDVKM. CDR3 length: 12 residues.

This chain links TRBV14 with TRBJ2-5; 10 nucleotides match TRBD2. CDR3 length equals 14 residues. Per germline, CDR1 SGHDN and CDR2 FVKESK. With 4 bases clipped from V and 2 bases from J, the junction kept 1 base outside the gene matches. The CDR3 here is CASSPSGGQETQYF. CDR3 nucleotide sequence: TGTGCCAGCAGCCCTAGCGGGGGACAAGAGACCCAGTACTTC.